Sequencing of this T cell receptor (beta chain) was carried out in a study of T cell repertoires in cytomegalovirus infection. Study overall: Selected CMV epitopes included recently identified HLA-C-restricted ones as well as well-studied HLA-B-restricted ones. TCR beta signatures that were public indicated CMV infection and matching HLA type. Broader study findings: Cumulative frequency (of public TCR beta family members) identified carriers of CMV plus the relevant HLA.

Comment on this clonotype: Its antigen is not known.

Each CDR3 protein gets one entry after TCRdb re-called the reads with MiXCR. This sample has 250,000 to 300,000 distinct CDR3 sequences, with approximately 22% found just once. The CDR3 length is 16 residues. Per the germline V gene, CDR1 is SGHTA and CDR2 is FQGNSA. V was trimmed by 6 bases and J by 1 base, leaving 15 bases between them. The material was cultured PBMCs, obtained from culture after CMV antigen stimulation. The receptor comes from a human donor in good health (CMV status not recorded). Some clones in this sample may be carry-over from other donors' samples. The chain carries TRBV7-2 and TRBJ2-2, with a weak D call TRBD1 (6 bases). CDR3 region: CASRQTGTQNTGELFF. The CDR3 DNA reads TGTGCCAGCAGACAAACCGGGACACAGAACACCGGGGAGCTGTTTTTT.